This is a list of T cell receptor beta chains from one sample in a study of cytomegalovirus exposure and HLA in healthy donors. TCRdb's table, derived via immunoSEQ multiplex PCR, lists solely in-frame clones and lacks some. The sample yields 150,000 to 200,000 clones, approximately 80% seen once. The sequenced material came from PBMCs. These receptor sequences come from a man aged 18 to 30 in good health and CMV-seropositive. CDR3s include the opening cysteine and the closing phenylalanine or tryptophan. A D gene is named only where the DNA matches it firmly. Where a row states a size, it is once, few, many or the class of an expanded clone; other rows omit it.

d_call | clone_size | j_call | v_call | cdr3_aa | cdr3_nt
NA | NA | TRBJ2-4 | TRBV29-1 | CSVEDRAKNIQYF | TGCAGCGTTGAAGACAGAGCCAAAAACATTCAGTACTTC
NA | NA | TRBJ2-3 | TRBV6-1 | CATATSTDTQYF | TGTGCCACCGCCACTAGCACAGATACGCAGTATTTT
NA | NA | TRBJ2-1 | TRBV2 | CASSEGQPSYNEQFF | TGTGCCAGCAGTGAGGGGCAGCCCTCTTACAATGAGCAGTTCTTC
TRBD2 | NA | TRBJ2-1 | TRBV27 | CASRPGLAINEQFF | TGTGCCAGCAGACCGGGACTAGCGATCAATGAGCAGTTCTTC
TRBD2 | NA | TRBJ2-1 | TRBV2 | CASSGGTSGRNEQFF | TGTGCCAGCAGTGGAGGGACTAGCGGGAGGAATGAGCAGTTCTTC
TRBD1 | NA | TRBJ1-2 | TRBV2 | CASRPGQLYGYTF | TGTGCCAGCAGACCGGGACAGCTCTATGGCTACACCTTC
NA | NA | TRBJ2-5 | TRBV30 | CAWSVQKETQYF | TGTGCCTGGAGTGTACAAAAAGAGACCCAGTACTTC
TRBD1 | NA | TRBJ1-2 | TRBV4-1 | CASSQAFQGADGYTF | TGCGCCAGCAGCCAAGCTTTTCAGGGGGCCGATGGCTACACCTTC
TRBD1 | NA | TRBJ1-3 | TRBV4-2 | CASSDLTGKYFGNTIYF | TGTGCCAGCAGCGACCTGACAGGGAAGTATTTTGGAAACACCATATATTTT
TRBD2 | NA | TRBJ2-1 | TRBV6-5 | CASRKSGDYNEQFF | TGTGCCAGCAGGAAAAGCGGGGACTACAATGAGCAGTTCTTC
TRBD2 | NA | TRBJ2-7 | TRBV25-1 | CASSGLAGYEQYF | TGTGCCAGCAGTGGACTAGCGGGCTACGAGCAGTACTTC
TRBD2 | NA | TRBJ2-3 | TRBV5-6 | CASSGDLAGDAIYTDTQYF | TGTGCCAGCAGCGGGGACCTAGCGGGAGACGCTATATACACAGATACGCAGTATTTT
TRBD1 | NA | TRBJ1-2 | TRBV6-6 | CASNSGQIYGYTF | TGTGCCAGCAACTCGGGACAGATCTATGGCTACACCTTC
TRBD1 | NA | TRBJ1-1 | TRBV4-1 | CASSQDGDRGIFTEAFF | TGCGCCAGCAGCCAAGATGGGGACAGGGGCATTTTCACTGAAGCTTTCTTT
NA | once | TRBJ2-3 | TRBV18 | CASSLLADTQYF | TGTGCCAGCTCACTACTTGCAGATACGCAGTATTTT
TRBD2 | NA | TRBJ2-7 | TRBV11-2 | CASSLGTSGFYEQYF | TGTGCCAGCAGCTTGGGCACTAGCGGGTTCTACGAGCAGTACTTC
NA | NA | TRBJ1-5 | TRBV7-8 | CASSPTRGDSNQPQHF | TGTGCCAGCAGCCCCACGCGGGGGGATAGCAATCAGCCCCAGCATTTT
TRBD1 | once | TRBJ1-3 | TRBV6-5 | CASSDWTGAGNTIYF | TGTGCCAGCAGTGACTGGACAGGTGCAGGAAACACCATATATTTT
TRBD2 | NA | TRBJ2-1 | TRBV5-1 | CASSSSGRDNEQFF | TGCGCCAGCAGCAGTAGCGGGAGGGACAATGAGCAGTTCTTC
NA | NA | TRBJ1-2 | TRBV11-2 | CASSLGPGRGVGGYTF | TGTGCCAGCAGCTTAGGTCCGGGGCGGGGAGTGGGAGGCTACACCTTC
NA | NA | TRBJ1-1 | TRBV7-7 | CASSADGEAEAFF | TGTGCCAGCAGCGCCGACGGTGAGGCTGAAGCTTTCTTT
NA | NA | TRBJ2-2 | TRBV18 | CASSPGLGASSELFF | TGTGCCAGCTCACCAGGCCTCGGAGCCAGCTCGGAGCTGTTTTTT
TRBD2 | NA | TRBJ2-2 | TRBV18 | CASSGTSVGELFF | TGTGCCAGCTCGGGGACTAGCGTCGGGGAGCTGTTTTTT
NA | NA | TRBJ1-2 | TRBV6-1 | CASSEMNRYPF | TGTGCCAGCAGTGAAATGAACCGGTATCCCTTC
NA | NA | TRBJ1-4 | TRBV19 | CASTRDKENEKLFF | TGTGCCAGTACCCGGGACAAAGAAAATGAAAAACTGTTTTTT
NA | NA | TRBJ2-7 | TRBV28 | CASSRGIRSYEQYF | TGTGCCAGCAGCCGCGGGATCCGCTCCTACGAGCAGTACTTC
NA | NA | TRBJ2-1 | TRBV10-3 | CATRVGANEQFF | TGTGCCACCAGGGTGGGGGCCAATGAGCAGTTCTTC
TRBD1 | NA | TRBJ2-5 | TRBV6-6 | CASSKDRAEETQYF | TGTGCCAGCAGCAAGGACAGGGCAGAAGAGACCCAGTACTTC
NA | NA | TRBJ2-1 | TRBV9 | CASSSAVTYNEQFF | TGTGCCAGCAGCTCCGCGGTCACGTACAATGAGCAGTTCTTC
NA | NA | TRBJ2-3 | TRBV28 | CASIPGMAGTDTQYF | TGTGCCAGCATCCCGGGAATGGCGGGCACAGATACGCAGTATTTT
NA | once | TRBJ1-2 | TRBV5-4 | CASGTGSGYGYTF | TGTGCCAGCGGAACAGGGAGCGGTTATGGCTACACCTTC
TRBD1 | NA | TRBJ1-1 | TRBV19 | CASSTRQGQGTEAFF | TGTGCCAGTAGTACCCGACAGGGGCAGGGCACTGAAGCTTTCTTT
NA | few | TRBJ2-3 | TRBV15 | CATSRDQGMSDTQYF | TGTGCCACCAGCAGAGATCAGGGGATGTCAGATACGCAGTATTTT
NA | NA | TRBJ2-7 | TRBV12-5 | CASGLTRRIHEQYF | TGTGCTAGTGGTTTGACTCGCCGTATCCACGAGCAGTACTTC
NA | NA | TRBJ2-1 | TRBV6-5 | CASSPPGGREEQFF | TGTGCCAGCAGCCCTCCCGGGGGGCGCGAGGAGCAGTTCTTC
NA | NA | TRBJ1-4 | TRBV6-5 | CASSYGQSTNEKLFF | TGTGCCAGCAGTTATGGACAGTCAACTAATGAAAAACTGTTTTTT
TRBD1 | NA | TRBJ2-5 | TRBV30 | CAWSAPRTGLQETQYF | TGTGCCTGGAGTGCCCCCAGGACAGGGCTACAAGAGACCCAGTACTTC
NA | NA | TRBJ2-7 | TRBV20-1 | CSARDRIEQYF | TGCAGTGCTAGAGATAGAATCGAGCAGTACTTC
TRBD2 | NA | TRBJ2-3 | TRBV19 | CASSTGTSGTSDTQYF | TGTGCCAGTAGTACCGGGACTAGCGGGACGTCAGATACGCAGTATTTT
TRBD2 | NA | TRBJ2-3 | TRBV7-2 | CASSLSAGRGDTQYF | TGTGCCAGCAGCTTGTCAGCGGGACGGGGAGATACGCAGTATTTT
TRBD2 | NA | TRBJ2-2 | TRBV6-5 | CASSYVAGGWSGELFF | TGTGCCAGCAGTTACGTAGCGGGAGGGTGGAGCGGGGAGCTGTTTTTT
TRBD1 | NA | TRBJ1-2 | TRBV2 | CANPVGQGGGYTF | TGTGCCAACCCCGTGGGACAGGGCGGGGGCTACACCTTC
NA | few | TRBJ2-1 | TRBV4-2 | CASSPLILVNEQFF | TGTGCCAGCAGCCCCCTGATACTGGTAAATGAGCAGTTCTTC
TRBD2 | few | TRBJ2-7 | TRBV7-3 | CASSLTPGLGKGEQYF | TGTGCCAGCAGCTTAACCCCGGGACTAGGGAAGGGCGAGCAGTACTTC
TRBD2 | NA | TRBJ2-7 | TRBV4-1 | CASSQVQREGVEQYF | TGCGCCAGCAGCCAAGTCCAGCGGGAGGGGGTCGAGCAGTACTTC
TRBD2 | NA | TRBJ2-7 | TRBV27 | CASSFRGVAYEQYF | TGTGCCAGCAGTTTCCGGGGGGTCGCCTACGAGCAGTACTTC
TRBD2 | NA | TRBJ2-1 | TRBV7-6 | CASSPGASGGGEQFF | TGTGCCAGCAGCCCCGGGGCTAGCGGGGGAGGAGAGCAGTTCTTC